A selection of T cell receptor beta chains follows, all from one sample in a study of T-cell reconstitution after alpha-beta-depleted transplantation in children. TCRdb re-called the PCR reads with MiXCR, one entry per CDR3 protein. This sample yields a few hundred thousand distinct CDR3 sequences, of which approximately 10% are seen a single time; about 5% belongs to the top ten. Sequencing was performed on PBMCs from the stem cell graft donor, taken from the stem cell graft. All receptors derive from a human donor who donated a stem cell graft to a child with acute myeloid leukemia. Each CDR3 is given with its conserved first and last residue. A D gene is named only where the DNA matches it firmly. Size tells how often a clone was seen (once, few, many) or the class of an expanded clone, and some rows leave it out.

CDR3nt	CDR3aa	abundance	j_gene	d_gene	v_gene
TGCAGCTGCGGGTGGGGCCCGGAGACCCAGTACTTC	CSCGWGPETQYF	few	TRBJ2-5	-	TRBV29-1
TGCGCCAGCAGCGAAGCCCCGGGACACTTGAACACTGAAGCTTTCTTT	CASSEAPGHLNTEAFF	-	TRBJ1-1	-	TRBV5-1
TGCAGTGCTAGGCGCAGGTTTGGGGAGACCCAGTACTTC	CSARRRFGETQYF	many	TRBJ2-5	-	TRBV20-1
TGTGCCAGCATCATCTCGCCCGGGGCGAATCAGCCCCAGCATTTT	CASIISPGANQPQHF	-	TRBJ1-5	-	TRBV6-1
TGTGCCAGCAGTAGACAGTCCGGCGAGCAGTACTTC	CASSRQSGEQYF	many	TRBJ2-7	-	TRBV6-2/TRBV6-3
TGTGCCAGCAGCCCCCGGGACAGCTCTGGAAACACCATATATTTT	CASSPRDSSGNTIYF	-	TRBJ1-3	TRBD1	TRBV9
TGTGCCAGCAGCTTAAGATGGGGGCCAGACAATGAGCAGTTCTTC	CASSLRWGPDNEQFF	-	TRBJ2-1	-	TRBV7-6
TGCAGTGCTAGAGTAGGGGAGGCTTCACCCCTCCACTTT	CSARVGEASPLHF	-	TRBJ1-6	-	TRBV20-1
TGTGCCAGCAGCTTAGACATGGACTGGGGCTCTGGGGCCAACGTCCTGACTTTC	CASSLDMDWGSGANVLTF	many	TRBJ2-6	-	TRBV7-8
TGCAGTACAGCCATAGCGGGACCAGATACGCAGTATTTT	CSTAIAGPDTQYF	many	TRBJ2-3	TRBD2	TRBV20-1
TGTGCCAGCAGCCCAGATAACTATGGCTACACCTTC	CASSPDNYGYTF	many	TRBJ1-2	-	TRBV3-1
TGTGCCAGCAGCTTCGGACAGAGCACCTCTGGAAACACCATATATTTT	CASSFGQSTSGNTIYF	few	TRBJ1-3	-	TRBV11-2
TGTGCCAGCAGACCCGGGACCACGAACACCGGGGAGCTGTTTTTT	CASRPGTTNTGELFF	few	TRBJ2-2	-	TRBV2
TGTGCCAGCAGTTACTTTCCGGGGGCTAAGAATTCACCCCTCCACTTT	CASSYFPGAKNSPLHF	few	TRBJ1-6	-	TRBV6-5
TGTGCCAGCAGCAAGCAGAAGCCGAATAGCGGGGGTACTCACGGGCAGTATTTT	CASSKQKPNSGGTHGQYF	few	TRBJ2-3	-	TRBV21-1
TGTGCCAGCAGCTTAGACCCATCAGGTTGGCAGTTCTTC	CASSLDPSGWQFF	few	TRBJ2-1	-	TRBV7-2
TGTGCCAGCAGCCCGCAGGGTGAAGCTTTCTTT	CASSPQGEAFF	few	TRBJ1-1	-	TRBV11-2
TGTGCCAGCAGCCCAGTGGGACTAGCGGGGTCGAGCTCCTACAATGAGCAGTTCTTC	CASSPVGLAGSSSYNEQFF	-	TRBJ2-1	TRBD2	TRBV11-2
TGCAGCGTTGAAAGTGGGGGGGATACGCAGTATTTT	CSVESGGDTQYF	-	TRBJ2-3	-	TRBV29-1
TGCAGCGTTGTCTTGAATGAGCAGTTCTTC	CSVVLNEQFF	-	TRBJ2-1	-	TRBV29-1
TGTGCCAGCAGTGAATACGACAGGCCTGACAATAATTCACCCCTCCACTTT	CASSEYDRPDNNSPLHF	-	TRBJ1-6	-	TRBV25-1
TGTGCCAGCTCACCAGTCCTTCAAGCTGGTGAGCAGTTCTTC	CASSPVLQAGEQFF	few	TRBJ2-1	-	TRBV18
TGCAGTGCTAGCTCCCCGGGACGAGGAAACACCATATATTTT	CSASSPGRGNTIYF	few	TRBJ1-3	-	TRBV20-1
TGCAGTGCTAGAGATAGGTCGGGACTAGGAATACAGTCCCCCTACGAGCAGTACTTC	CSARDRSGLGIQSPYEQYF	once	TRBJ2-7	TRBD2	TRBV20-1
TGCAGTGCCACCGACCCCCGGGACAGGCGTGGGAACACTGAAGCTTTCTTT	CSATDPRDRRGNTEAFF	-	TRBJ1-1	TRBD1	TRBV20-1
TGTGCCACCAGTGAGGCGGACGCGAACACCGGGGAGCTGTTTTTT	CATSEADANTGELFF	-	TRBJ2-2	-	TRBV24-1
TGTGCCAGCAGTTTACGGGAAGGGATGAGGACTGAAGCTTTCTTT	CASSLREGMRTEAFF	-	TRBJ1-1	-	TRBV12-3/TRBV12-4
TGCAGTGCTCGTTTTCCGACGGGACTAGGTAGCGAGCAGTACTTC	CSARFPTGLGSEQYF	-	TRBJ2-7	TRBD2	TRBV20-1
TGCAGTGCTAGAGGCATCCCGGACGAGCAGTACTTC	CSARGIPDEQYF	-	TRBJ2-7	-	TRBV20-1
TGTGCCAGCAGCTTAAAGAGGACCGGGACAGGGTTTGGGAAAGATGAGCAGTTCTTC	CASSLKRTGTGFGKDEQFF	few	TRBJ2-1	TRBD1	TRBV7-9
TGCGCCAGCAGCTTGATGGGGGAGCCACCCCTCCACTTT	CASSLMGEPPLHF	many	TRBJ1-6	-	TRBV5-1
TGCAGTGCTAGTAGAGGGGCCACCGGGGAGCTGTTTTTT	CSASRGATGELFF	many	TRBJ2-2	-	TRBV20-1
TGCAGCGTTGCAGCGGGCACAGATACGCAGTATTTT	CSVAAGTDTQYF	many	TRBJ2-3	-	TRBV29-1
TGTGCCAGCAGTGCGATAACAGGCCTTAACACAGATACGCAGTATTTT	CASSAITGLNTDTQYF	-	TRBJ2-3	-	TRBV6-1
TGCAGTGCGGTAGGGGTTCAAGAGACCCAGTACTTC	CSAVGVQETQYF	few	TRBJ2-5	-	TRBV20-1
TGTGCCAGCGCCGGGACTAGCGGTTACGAGCAGTACTTC	CASAGTSGYEQYF	few	TRBJ2-7	TRBD2	TRBV28
TGCAGTGCCCCCGGACTAGCGGGCGGTGGGCAGTACTTC	CSAPGLAGGGQYF	few	TRBJ2-7	TRBD2	TRBV20-1